This TCR beta chain was recovered during a study of radiotherapy plus CTLA-4 blockade in lung cancer. Study context: The study recorded objective responses in about 20% of patients and disease control in approximately 33%.

The table came from immunoSEQ multiplex PCR; TCRdb's copy has only in-frame clones and leaves some out. Among 35,000 to 50,000 clones listed, about two thirds were seen once. This clone came up once. Its specificity is unknown. The junction had 10 bases not matched to a gene; V was cut back by 3 bases and J by 4 bases. The CDR3 runs to 15 residues. Looked up from germline, CDR1 is SGHRS and CDR2 is YFSETQ. Findings and limits, study-wide: Subsequent to radiotherapy plus ipilimumab, tumor-derived TCR clones underwent expansion in blood.

The rearrangement links TRBV5-1 to TRBJ2-7, with 7 bases lining up with TRBD1. The clonotype originates from a human donor with non-small cell lung cancer who had a partial response to radiotherapy plus ipilimumab. Sequences were derived from peripheral blood, sampled from a patient treated with radiotherapy plus ipilimumab. This CDR3 is CASSSGQEFLYEQYF. CDR3 nucleotides: TGCGCCAGCAGCTCCGGACAGGAGTTCCTTTACGAGCAGTACTTC.